This T cell receptor (beta chain) was captured in a study of a mutant IDH1 vaccine in newly diagnosed glioma. The time point: week 35, safety follow-up. With topical imiquimod, each dose of the vaccine consisted of 300 ug of mutant IDH1 20-mer peptide. Eight vaccine doses were administered to patients at weeks 1, 3, 5, 7, 11, 15, 19 and 23. Clones were sequenced by immunoSEQ multiplex PCR, and TCRdb holds only the in-frame ones, with some missing. This sample has under 60,000 clones, with 75% to 85% found just once. This CDR3 comprises 14 residues. Trimming cost V 2 bases and J 7 bases; bases outside gene matches: 5. Germline CDR1 MNHNS, CDR2 SASEGT. Note on this clone: Its specificity is unknown.

V gene TRBV6-1 combines with J gene TRBJ1-1; 9 nucleotides line up with TRBD1. Material: PBMCs, obtained from a glioma patient whose treatment included an IDH1 peptide vaccine. This TCR was sampled from a man aged 35 to 55 with glioma. CDR3 residues: CASSETGTGLEAFF. CDR3 nucleotides: TGTGCCAGCAGTGAAACCGGGACAGGGCTTGAAGCTTTCTTT.